These 26 T cell receptor beta chains share one sample of origin, sequenced in a study of chemoradiotherapy in HPV16-positive cancers. Assay: immunoSEQ multiplex PCR; the TCRdb copy retains only in-frame clones and omits some. The table shows about 35,000 clones, with 80% occurring only once. The sample here was blood, taken from a patient who underwent chemoradiotherapy. These receptor sequences come from a human donor with HPV-associated anogenital cancer.

This chain links TRBV7-9 with TRBJ2-6, with a tentative D call TRBD1 (6 bases). Germline CDR1 reads SEHNR; CDR2 reads FQNEAQ (reference sequence). With 11 bases removed from V and 1 base from J, the gap between germline ends came to 12 bases. This CDR3 contains 14 residues. The CDR3 loop reads CAGDRSSGANVLTF. The CDR3 DNA is TGTGCCGGAGACAGGTCGTCTGGGGCCAACGTCCTGACTTTC.

The chain combines TRBV6-1 with TRBJ2-3; 11 bases map to TRBD1. The germline V gene encodes CDR1 MNHNS and CDR2 SASEGT. Losses at the gene ends were 6 bases for V and 4 bases for J; bases not matched to a gene: 3. This CDR3 comprises 14 residues. The CDR3 region is CASSWDRGSDTQYF. The CDR3 coding sequence is TGTGCCAGCAGCTGGGACAGGGGGTCAGATACGCAGTATTTT.

The V call is TRBV6-5, the J call TRBJ2-7; perhaps TRBD2 as D (5 bases). V was cut by 7 bases and J by 3 bases, with 13 bases left in between. This CDR3 is 13 amino acids long. Germline assignment: CDR1 MNHEY and CDR2 SVGAGI. The CDR3 region has the DNA TGTGCCAGCAAAAGTACTAGAAGCTACGAGCAGTACTTC. Translating it yields CASKSTRSYEQYF.

The table lists this clone with a few counts. The chain couples TRBV7-9 to TRBJ1-6; TRBD1 matches 7 bases. With V trimmed by 2 bases and J by 6 bases, 1 base remained unmatched. The CDR3 runs to 14 residues. Germline lookup yields CDR1 SEHNR and CDR2 FQNEAQ (reference sequence). The CDR3: CASSLNRGNSPLHF. CDR3 nucleotide sequence: TGTGCCAGCAGCTTAAACAGGGGTAATTCACCCCTCCACTTT.

This chain links TRBV5-5 with TRBJ1-5; 7 bases align to TRBD1. In germline, CDR1 is SGHKS, CDR2 YYEKEE (reference sequence). V shed 4 bases and J 4 bases; nucleotides not matched to a gene: 8. The CDR3 spans 15 residues. The CDR3 DNA follows: TGTGCCAGCAGCCTGGGGACAGTAATGAATCAGCCCCAGCATTTT. This sequence encodes CASSLGTVMNQPQHF. Full variable domain (missing parts from reference TRBV5-5 and TRBJ1-5): DAGVTQSPTHLIKTRGQQVTLRCSPISGHKSVSWYQQVLGQGPQFIFQYYEKEERGRGNFPDRFSARQFPNYSSELNVNALLLGDSALYLCASSLGTVMNQPQHFGDGTRLSIL.

This chain joins TRBV2 and TRBJ2-4; no definite D call. V lost 3 bases and J 0 bases, leaving 6 bases between the germline ends. The length of the CDR3 is 14 residues. CDR1 is SNHLY, CDR2 FYNNEI, per germline. CDR3 loop: CASSENGAKNIQYF. For the CDR3, the DNA is TGTGCCAGCAGTGAGAATGGAGCCAAAAACATTCAGTACTTC.

This chain connects TRBV4-1 to TRBJ1-6; the D is unclear. The CDR3 loop spans 17 amino acids. V was trimmed by 0 bases and J by 1 base, leaving 10 bases between them. CDR1 is MGHRA, CDR2 YSYEKL, per germline. The CDR3 bases are TGCGCCAGCAGCCAAGACCCCTCTTTGTCCTATAATTCACCCCTCCACTTT. This codes for CASSQDPSLSYNSPLHF.

The rearrangement joins TRBV7-9 to TRBJ2-3; a weak D match, TRBD2 (5 bases). Germline lookup yields CDR1 SEHNR and CDR2 FQNEAQ (reference sequence). Trimming removed 5 bases from V and 2 bases from J, with 17 bases in between. The CDR3 has 16 amino acids. CDR3 residues: CASSLPNEGITDTQYF. CDR3 nucleotides: TGTGCCAGCAGCCTACCCAATGAGGGAATCACAGATACGCAGTATTTT.

V and J are TRBV7-3 and TRBJ2-5; 11 bases fit TRBD2. Looked up from germline, CDR1 is SGHTA and CDR2 is FQGTGA. The J segment lost 5 bases and the V segment lost 4 bases, leaving 9 bases of the junction unmatched. The CDR3 covers 16 residues. In nucleotides, the CDR3 is TGTGCCAGCAGCTCTTTTAGCGGGGGGGCCGGGGAGACCCAGTACTTC. Translation: CASSSFSGGAGETQYF. The complete variable domain, with remaining parts taken from reference TRBV7-3 and TRBJ2-5, reads GAGVSQTPSNKVTEKGKYVELRCDPISGHTALYWYRQSLGQGPEFLIYFQGTGAADDSGLPNDRFFAVRPEGSVSTLKIQRTERGDSAVYLCASSSFSGGAGETQYFGPGTRLLVL.

V is TRBV5-4 and J is TRBJ1-2; 8 bases are a match to TRBD1. Trimming at V came to 2 bases and at J to 6 bases, leaving 12 bases not matched to a gene. CDR1 and CDR2 from the germline V gene are SGHNT and YYREEE (reference sequence). CDR3 size: 16 residues. As DNA, the CDR3 is TGTGCCAGCAGCTTAGACAACTGGACAGGGCGAAATGGCTACACCTTC. This codes for CASSLDNWTGRNGYTF.

The genes are TRBV29-1 and TRBJ2-2, with D uncertain. The CDR3 extends over 13 amino acids. Germline V gives CDR1 SQVTM, CDR2 ANQGSEA. Trimming took off 4 bases at V and 4 bases at J, with 10 bases between the two ends. CDR3 in amino acids: CSVVMGSTGELFF. The CDR3 DNA is TGCAGCGTTGTTATGGGATCCACCGGGGAGCTGTTTTTT.

J is TRBJ2-7 and V is TRBV7-2, with D possibly matching TRBD2 (7 bases). Trimming took off 6 bases at V and 3 bases at J, with 18 bases between the two ends. CDR1 is SGHTA and CDR2 is FQGNSA in the germline V gene. There are 15 residues in the CDR3. The CDR3 here is CASSSSLGGDYEQYF. CDR3 DNA: TGTGCCAGCAGTTCCTCACTAGGGGGGGACTACGAGCAGTACTTC.

This clone has only a few counts. V and J are TRBV19 and TRBJ1-5, with TRBD1 identical over 7 bases. Germline trimming cut 1 base from V and 11 bases from J; bases unmatched to any gene: 8. CDR1 LNHDA and CDR2 SQIVND come from the germline V gene (reference sequence). CDR3 length equals 14 residues. CDR3 sequence reads: CASSIGQGKPSQHF. The CDR3 nucleotides are TGTGCCAGTAGTATAGGACAGGGTAAGCCGTCCCAGCATTTT.

J is TRBJ2-5 and V is TRBV5-8; 11 positions match TRBD2. Trimming cost V 4 bases and J 1 base; bases outside gene matches: 6. The CDR3 consists of 16 residues. CDR1 SGHTS and CDR2 YDEGEE come from the germline V gene. CDR3 protein: CASSQHGTSGQETQYF. CDR3 DNA sequence: TGTGCCAGCAGCCAACACGGGACTAGCGGCCAAGAGACCCAGTACTTC.

The rearrangement links TRBV9 to TRBJ2-5, with D maybe TRBD2 (6 bases). CDR1 is SGDLS, CDR2 YYNGEE, per germline. Deletions cut 0 bases from V and 5 bases from J, with 11 bases between. The length of the CDR3 is 14 residues. The chain's CDR3 is CASSVGGVDETQYF. CDR3 sequence (DNA): TGTGCCAGCAGCGTAGGGGGGGTAGACGAGACCCAGTACTTC.

The chain employs TRBV6-1 and TRBJ1-2; D uncertain. The CDR3 has 17 residues. Trimming shortened V by 4 bases and J by 4 bases, and 22 bases separated the two germline ends. CDR1 is MNHNS, CDR2 SASEGT, per germline. The CDR3 region is CASSGTGASTASYGYTF. CDR3 DNA sequence: TGTGCCAGCAGTGGGACTGGAGCAAGCACAGCCTCCTATGGCTACACCTTC.

The chain employs TRBV9 and TRBJ1-6; D gene uncertain. CDR3 length equals 12 residues. CDR1 and CDR2 from the germline V gene are SGDLS and YYNGEE. V lost 1 base, J lost 11 bases, and 7 bases lay in between. This CDR3 is CASSVSGTPLHF. The CDR3 nucleotides are TGTGCCAGCAGCGTAAGCGGGACACCCCTCCACTTT.

The J gene is TRBJ1-3, the V gene TRBV30; TRBD1 is a possible D gene (5 bases). CDR1 is GTSNPN, CDR2 SVGIG, per germline (reference sequence). The CDR3 consists of 14 residues. Trimming pared 4 bases from V and 3 bases from J, leaving 13 bases between. This chain's CDR3 is CAWNGGGYGNTIYF. The DNA of the CDR3 is TGTGCCTGGAATGGCGGGGGGTATGGAAACACCATATATTTT.

The V call is TRBV13, the J call TRBJ2-6; D is uncertain. Germline V gene lookup returns CDR1 PRHDT and CDR2 FYEKMQ (reference sequence). Trimming stripped 3 bases from V and 1 base from J, with 4 bases between. The CDR3 spans 14 residues. The CDR3 DNA reads as TGTGCCAGCAGCTTGCAGTCTGGGGCCAACGTCCTGACTTTC. Its protein product is CASSLQSGANVLTF.

V usage is TRBV4-1 and J usage is TRBJ1-6, with a weak D call TRBD1 (5 bases). Germline V CDR1 and CDR2: MGHRA, YSYEKL. V lost 0 bases and J 4 bases, leaving 13 bases between the germline ends. The CDR3 length is 17 residues. The CDR3 nucleotides read TGCGCCAGCAGCCAAGAAGGCAGGGACGTATATAATTCACCCCTCCACTTT. This translates into CASSQEGRDVYNSPLHF.

The CDR3 here is CASVPAGGLDTQYF. The DNA for the CDR3 is TGTGCCAGCGTCCCAGCGGGGGGGCTGGATACGCAGTATTTT. The V and J genes are TRBV7-9 and TRBJ2-3; 10 positions match TRBD2. Germline V gene lookup returns CDR1 SEHNR and CDR2 FQNEAQ (reference sequence). Losses at the gene ends were 8 bases for V and 6 bases for J; bases not matched to a gene: 8. The CDR3 is made up of 14 amino acids.

V is TRBV7-2 and J is TRBJ2-5; D is unclear. The germline CDR1 and CDR2 sequences are SGHTA and FQGNSA. V gave up 5 bases and J gave up 7 bases, with 14 bases separating them. This CDR3 has 13 amino acids. In nucleotides, the CDR3 is TGTGCCAGCAGCGTCCCCGCGATGGCGACCCAGTACTTC. Protein product: CASSVPAMATQYF.

This chain links TRBV19 with TRBJ2-3; perhaps TRBD2 as D (5 bases). V was pared by 0 bases and J by 1 base, with 14 bases between. Germline V gene lookup returns CDR1 LNHDA and CDR2 SQIVND (reference sequence). This CDR3 contains 17 residues. The CDR3 coding sequence is TGTGCCAGTAGTATAGATCTAGGACTCTTTCGCACAGATACGCAGTATTTT. Encoded protein: CASSIDLGLFRTDTQYF.

The genes are TRBV15 and TRBJ1-3; D might be TRBD1 (6 bases). This CDR3 contains 19 residues. The V gene's germline CDR1 is LNHNV and CDR2 YYDKDF (reference sequence). Trimming removed 0 bases at V and 0 bases at J, with 18 bases between. CDR3 nucleotide sequence: TGTGCCACCAGCAGAGATCTTAGCGGGACACCTATCTCTGGAAACACCATATATTTT. Residues: CATSRDLSGTPISGNTIYF.

V usage is TRBV7-9 and J usage is TRBJ2-1, with D possibly matching TRBD1 (5 bases). Between the trimmed V and J ends, which lost 4 bases and 4 bases, there was a span of 14 bases. In germline, CDR1 is SEHNR, CDR2 FQNEAQ (reference sequence). The CDR3 is made up of 15 amino acids. This CDR3 reads CASSSTDPAYNEQFF. DNA of the CDR3: TGTGCCAGCAGCTCGACAGATCCTGCTTACAATGAGCAGTTCTTC.

This clone has just a few counts. The chain links TRBV2 to TRBJ1-2; 7 nucleotides line up with TRBD1. The CDR3 is made up of 13 amino acids. Trimming took 7 bases from V and 8 from J; bases not matched to a gene: 10. Germline loops: CDR1 SNHLY, CDR2 FYNNEI. The CDR3 nucleotides read TGTGCCAGCAACCCGGGACAGTATGCGGGCTACACCTTC. Its protein product is CASNPGQYAGYTF.